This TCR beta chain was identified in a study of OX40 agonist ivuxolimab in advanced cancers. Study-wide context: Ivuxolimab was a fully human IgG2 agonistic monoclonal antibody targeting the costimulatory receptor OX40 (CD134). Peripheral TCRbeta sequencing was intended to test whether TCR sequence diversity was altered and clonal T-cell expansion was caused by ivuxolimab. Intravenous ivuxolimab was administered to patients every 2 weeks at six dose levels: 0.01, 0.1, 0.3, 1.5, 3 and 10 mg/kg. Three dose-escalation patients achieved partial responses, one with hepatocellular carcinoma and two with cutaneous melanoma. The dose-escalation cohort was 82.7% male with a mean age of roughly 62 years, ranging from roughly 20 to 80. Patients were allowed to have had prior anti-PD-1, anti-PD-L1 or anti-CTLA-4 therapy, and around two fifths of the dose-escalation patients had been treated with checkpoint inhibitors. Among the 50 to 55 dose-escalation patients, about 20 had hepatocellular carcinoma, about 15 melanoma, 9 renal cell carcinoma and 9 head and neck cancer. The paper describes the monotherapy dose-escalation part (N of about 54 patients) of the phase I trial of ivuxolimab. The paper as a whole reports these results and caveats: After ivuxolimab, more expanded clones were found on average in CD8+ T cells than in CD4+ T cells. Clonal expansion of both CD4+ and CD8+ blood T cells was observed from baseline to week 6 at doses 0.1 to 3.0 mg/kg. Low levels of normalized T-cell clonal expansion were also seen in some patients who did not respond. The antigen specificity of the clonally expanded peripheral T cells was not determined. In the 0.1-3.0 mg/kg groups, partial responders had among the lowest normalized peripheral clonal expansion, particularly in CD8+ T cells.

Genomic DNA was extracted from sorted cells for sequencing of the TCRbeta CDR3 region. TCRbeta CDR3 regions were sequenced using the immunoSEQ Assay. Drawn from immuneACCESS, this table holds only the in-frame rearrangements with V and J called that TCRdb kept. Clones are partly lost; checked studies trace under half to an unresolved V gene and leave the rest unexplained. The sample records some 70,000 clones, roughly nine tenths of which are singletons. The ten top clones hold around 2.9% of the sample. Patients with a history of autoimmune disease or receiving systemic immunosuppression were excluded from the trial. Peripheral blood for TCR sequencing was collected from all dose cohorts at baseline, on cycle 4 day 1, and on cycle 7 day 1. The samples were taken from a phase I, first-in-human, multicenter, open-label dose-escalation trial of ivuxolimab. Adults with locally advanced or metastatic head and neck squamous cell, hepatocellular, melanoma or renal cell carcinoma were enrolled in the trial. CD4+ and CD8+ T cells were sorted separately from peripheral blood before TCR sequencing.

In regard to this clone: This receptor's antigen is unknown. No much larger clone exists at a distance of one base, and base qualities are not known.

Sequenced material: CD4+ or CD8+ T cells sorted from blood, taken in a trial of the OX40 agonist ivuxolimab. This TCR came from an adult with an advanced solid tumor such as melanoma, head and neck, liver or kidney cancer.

The DNA sequence reads TGTGCCAGCAGCAGAGACGGGGGGGCCGAGGAACTGTTTTTT. This gives the protein CASSRDGGAEELFF. Recombination linked TRBV7-9 to TRBJ1-4; a weak D assignment points to TRBD1 (6 bases agree). CDR1 and CDR2, per the germline V gene (reference sequence), are SEHNR and FQNEAQ. V is clipped by 5 bases and J by 12 bases, and the sequence between their germline boundaries is 19 bases long. The CDR3 numbers 14 residues from cysteine through phenylalanine. Kept here is only the CDR3 DNA, which spans 42 bases and is read in frame from base 1.